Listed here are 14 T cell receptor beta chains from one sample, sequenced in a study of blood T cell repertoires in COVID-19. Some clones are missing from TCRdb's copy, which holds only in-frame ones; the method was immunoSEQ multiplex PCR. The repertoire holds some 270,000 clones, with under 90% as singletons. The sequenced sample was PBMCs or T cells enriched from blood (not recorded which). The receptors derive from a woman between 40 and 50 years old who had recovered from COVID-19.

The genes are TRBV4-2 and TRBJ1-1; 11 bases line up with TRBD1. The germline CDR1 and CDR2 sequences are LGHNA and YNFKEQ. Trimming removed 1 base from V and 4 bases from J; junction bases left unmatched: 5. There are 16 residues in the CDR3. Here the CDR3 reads CASSQGWGQGGTEAFF. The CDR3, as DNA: TGTGCCAGCAGCCAAGGGTGGGGACAGGGGGGCACTGAAGCTTTCTTT.

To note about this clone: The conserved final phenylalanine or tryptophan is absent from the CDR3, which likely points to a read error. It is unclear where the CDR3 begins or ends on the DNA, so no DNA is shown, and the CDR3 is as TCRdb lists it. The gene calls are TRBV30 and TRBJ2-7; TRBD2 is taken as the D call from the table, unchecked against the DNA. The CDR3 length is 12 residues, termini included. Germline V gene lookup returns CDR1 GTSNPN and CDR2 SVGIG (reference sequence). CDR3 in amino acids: CAWSAHPGLGSP.

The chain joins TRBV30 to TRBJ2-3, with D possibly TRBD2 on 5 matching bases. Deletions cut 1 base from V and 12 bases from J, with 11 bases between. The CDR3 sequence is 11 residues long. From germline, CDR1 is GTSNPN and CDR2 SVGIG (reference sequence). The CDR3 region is CAWSGRGPQYF. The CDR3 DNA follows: TGTGCCTGGAGTGGTAGAGGGCCTCAGTATTTT.

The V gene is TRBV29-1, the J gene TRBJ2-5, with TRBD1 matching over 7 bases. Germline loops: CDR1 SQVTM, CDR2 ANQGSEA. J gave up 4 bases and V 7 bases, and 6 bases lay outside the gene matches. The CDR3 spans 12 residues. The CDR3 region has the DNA TGCAGCGGTGACAGGGATGGAGAGACCCAGTACTTC. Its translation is CSGDRDGETQYF.

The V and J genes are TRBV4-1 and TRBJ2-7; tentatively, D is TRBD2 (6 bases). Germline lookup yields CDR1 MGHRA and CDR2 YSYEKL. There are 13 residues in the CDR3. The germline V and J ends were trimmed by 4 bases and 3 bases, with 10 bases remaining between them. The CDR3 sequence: CASSPAGRYEQYF. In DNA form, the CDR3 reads TGCGCCAGCAGCCCCGCGGGACGCTACGAGCAGTACTTC.

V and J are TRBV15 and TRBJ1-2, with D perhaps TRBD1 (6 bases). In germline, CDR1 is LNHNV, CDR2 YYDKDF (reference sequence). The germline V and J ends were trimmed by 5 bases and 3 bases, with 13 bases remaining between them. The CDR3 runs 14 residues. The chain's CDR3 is CATSATGWDYGYTF. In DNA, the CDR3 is TGTGCCACCAGCGCCACAGGGTGGGACTATGGCTACACCTTC. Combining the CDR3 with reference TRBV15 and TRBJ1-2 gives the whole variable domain DAMVIQNPRYQVTQFGKPVTLSCSQTLNHNVMYWYQQKSSQAPKLLFHYYDKDFNNEADTPDNFQSRRPNTSFCFLDIRSPGLGDTAMYLCATSATGWDYGYTFGSGTRLTVV.

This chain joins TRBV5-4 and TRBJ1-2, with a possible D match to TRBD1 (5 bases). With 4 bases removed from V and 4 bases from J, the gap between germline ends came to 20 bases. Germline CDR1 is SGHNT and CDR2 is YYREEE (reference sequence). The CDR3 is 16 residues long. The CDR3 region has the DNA TGTGCCAGCAGCCTACCAATGACAGTCAACTTCTATGGCTACACCTTC. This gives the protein CASSLPMTVNFYGYTF.

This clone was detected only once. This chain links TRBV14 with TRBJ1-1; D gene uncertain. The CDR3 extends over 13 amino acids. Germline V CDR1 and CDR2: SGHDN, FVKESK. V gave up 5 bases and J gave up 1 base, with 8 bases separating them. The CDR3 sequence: CASSLHPNTEAFF. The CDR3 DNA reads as TGTGCCAGCAGCTTACATCCGAACACTGAAGCTTTCTTT.

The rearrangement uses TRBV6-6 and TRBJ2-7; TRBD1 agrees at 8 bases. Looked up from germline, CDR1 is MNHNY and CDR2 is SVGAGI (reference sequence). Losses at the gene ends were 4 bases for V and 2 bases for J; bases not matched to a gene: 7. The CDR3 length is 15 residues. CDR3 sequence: CASSWGTGRTYEQYF. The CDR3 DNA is TGTGCCAGCAGTTGGGGGACAGGTCGGACCTACGAGCAGTACTTC.

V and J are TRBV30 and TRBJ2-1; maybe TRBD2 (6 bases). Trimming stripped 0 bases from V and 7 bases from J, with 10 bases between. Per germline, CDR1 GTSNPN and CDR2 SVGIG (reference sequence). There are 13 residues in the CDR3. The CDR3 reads CAWSVKGRNEQFF. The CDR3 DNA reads TGTGCCTGGAGTGTAAAAGGGAGGAATGAGCAGTTCTTC. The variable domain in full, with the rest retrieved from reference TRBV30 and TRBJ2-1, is SQTIHQWPATLVQPVGSPLSLECTVEGTSNPNLYWYRQAAGRGLQLLFYSVGIGQISSEVPQNLSASRPQDRQFILSSKKLLLSDSGFYLCAWSVKGRNEQFFGPGTRLTVL.

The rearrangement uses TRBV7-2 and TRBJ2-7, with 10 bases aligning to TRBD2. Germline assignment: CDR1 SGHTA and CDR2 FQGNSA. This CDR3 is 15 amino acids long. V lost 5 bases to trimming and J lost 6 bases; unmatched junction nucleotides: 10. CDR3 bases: TGTGCCAGCAGCCAGCGGCTAGCGGGAGTCGCCGAGCAGTACTTC. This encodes CASSQRLAGVAEQYF. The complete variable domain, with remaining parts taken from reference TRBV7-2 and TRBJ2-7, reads GAGVSQSPSNKVTEKGKDVELRCDPISGHTALYWYRQSLGQGLEFLIYFQGNSAPDKSGLPSDRFSAERTGGSVSTLTIQRTQQEDSAVYLCASSQRLAGVAEQYFGPGTRLTVT.

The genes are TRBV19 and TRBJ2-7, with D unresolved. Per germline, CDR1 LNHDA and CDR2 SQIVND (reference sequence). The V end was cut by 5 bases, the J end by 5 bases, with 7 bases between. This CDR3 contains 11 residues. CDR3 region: CASSSYHEQYF. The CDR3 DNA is TGTGCCAGTAGTTCCTACCACGAGCAGTACTTC.

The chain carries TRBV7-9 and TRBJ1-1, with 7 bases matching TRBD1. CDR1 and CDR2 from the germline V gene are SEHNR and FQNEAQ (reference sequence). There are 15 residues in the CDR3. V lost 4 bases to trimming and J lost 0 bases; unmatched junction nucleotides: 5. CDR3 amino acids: CASSYWTGMNTEAFF. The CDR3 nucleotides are TGTGCCAGCAGCTACTGGACAGGAATGAACACTGAAGCTTTCTTT. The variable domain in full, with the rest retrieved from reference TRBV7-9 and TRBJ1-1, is DTGVSQNPRHKITKRGQNVTFRCDPISEHNRLYWYRQTLGQGPEFLTYFQNEAQLEKSRLLSDRFSAERPKGSFSTLEIQRTEQGDSAMYLCASSYWTGMNTEAFFGQGTRLTVV.

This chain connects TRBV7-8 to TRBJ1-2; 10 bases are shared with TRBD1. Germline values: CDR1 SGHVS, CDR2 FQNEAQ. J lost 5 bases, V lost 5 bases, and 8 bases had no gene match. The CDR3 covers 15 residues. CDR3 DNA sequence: TGTGCCAGCAGCCGAGGGACAGGGGAAGATTATGGCTACACCTTC. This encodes CASSRGTGEDYGYTF.